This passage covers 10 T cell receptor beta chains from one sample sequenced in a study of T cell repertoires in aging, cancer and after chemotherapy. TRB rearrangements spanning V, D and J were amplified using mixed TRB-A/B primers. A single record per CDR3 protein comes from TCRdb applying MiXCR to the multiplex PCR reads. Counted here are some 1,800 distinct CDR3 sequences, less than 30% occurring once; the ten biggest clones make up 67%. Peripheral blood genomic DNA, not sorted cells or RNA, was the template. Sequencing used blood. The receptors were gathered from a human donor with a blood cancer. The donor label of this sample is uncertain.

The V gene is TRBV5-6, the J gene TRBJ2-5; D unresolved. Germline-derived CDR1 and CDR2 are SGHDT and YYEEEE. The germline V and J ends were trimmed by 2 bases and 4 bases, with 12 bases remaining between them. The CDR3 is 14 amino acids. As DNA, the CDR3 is TGTGCCAGCAGCTTAGAACTCACCATAGAGACCCAGTACTTC. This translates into CASSLELTIETQYF.

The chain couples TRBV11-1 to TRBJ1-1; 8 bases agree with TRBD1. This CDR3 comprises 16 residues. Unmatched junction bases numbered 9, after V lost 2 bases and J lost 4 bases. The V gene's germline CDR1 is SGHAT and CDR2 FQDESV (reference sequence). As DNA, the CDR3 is TGTGCCAGCAGCTTAACTTCAGGGGGCGCATTCACTGAAGCTTTCTTT. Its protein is CASSLTSGGAFTEAFF.

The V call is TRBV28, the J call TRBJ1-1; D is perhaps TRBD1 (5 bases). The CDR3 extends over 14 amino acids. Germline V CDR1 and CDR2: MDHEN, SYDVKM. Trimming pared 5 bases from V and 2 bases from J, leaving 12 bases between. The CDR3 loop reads CASSRGGVNTEAFF. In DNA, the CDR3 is TGTGCCAGCAGTCGGGGGGGGGTAAACACTGAAGCTTTCTTT.

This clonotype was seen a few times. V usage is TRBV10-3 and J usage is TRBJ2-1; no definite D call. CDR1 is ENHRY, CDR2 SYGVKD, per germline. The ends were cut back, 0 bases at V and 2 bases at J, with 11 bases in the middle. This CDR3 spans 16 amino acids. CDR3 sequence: CAISESMAPPYNEQFF. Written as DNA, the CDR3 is TGTGCCATCAGTGAGTCTATGGCCCCCCCCTACAATGAGCAGTTCTTC.

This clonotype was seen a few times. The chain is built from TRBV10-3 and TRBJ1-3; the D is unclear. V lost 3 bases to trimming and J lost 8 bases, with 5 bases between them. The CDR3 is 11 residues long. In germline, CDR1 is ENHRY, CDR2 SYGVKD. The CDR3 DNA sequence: TGTGCCATCAGTGAAAGGGACACCATATATTTT. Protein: CAISERDTIYF.

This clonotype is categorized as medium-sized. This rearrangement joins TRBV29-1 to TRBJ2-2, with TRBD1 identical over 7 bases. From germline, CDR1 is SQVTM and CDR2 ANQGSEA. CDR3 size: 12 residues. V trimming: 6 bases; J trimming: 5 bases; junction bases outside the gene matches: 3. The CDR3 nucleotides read TGCAGCGTGCGACAGGGAACCGGGGAGCTGTTTTTT. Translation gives CSVRQGTGELFF.

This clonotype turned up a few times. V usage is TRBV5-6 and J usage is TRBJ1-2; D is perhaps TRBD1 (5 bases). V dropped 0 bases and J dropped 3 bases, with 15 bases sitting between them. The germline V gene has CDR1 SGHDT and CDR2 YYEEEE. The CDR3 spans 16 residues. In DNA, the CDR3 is TGTGCCAGCAGCTTGGGTATCACCGGGACGGACTATGGCTACACCTTC. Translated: CASSLGITGTDYGYTF.

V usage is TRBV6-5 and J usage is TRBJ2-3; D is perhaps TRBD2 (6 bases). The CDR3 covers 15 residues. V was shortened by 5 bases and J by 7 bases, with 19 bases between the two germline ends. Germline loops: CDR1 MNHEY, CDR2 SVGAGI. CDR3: CASSPGGNGRYTQYF. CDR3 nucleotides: TGTGCCAGCAGTCCCGGAGGCAACGGGAGATATACGCAGTATTTT.

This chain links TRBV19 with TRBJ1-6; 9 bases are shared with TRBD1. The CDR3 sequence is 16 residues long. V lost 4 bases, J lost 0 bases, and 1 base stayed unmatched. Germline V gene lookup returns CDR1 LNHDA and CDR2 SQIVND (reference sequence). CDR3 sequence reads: CASSTQGASYNSPLHF. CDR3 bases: TGTGCCAGTAGTACACAGGGGGCCTCCTATAATTCACCCCTCCACTTT.

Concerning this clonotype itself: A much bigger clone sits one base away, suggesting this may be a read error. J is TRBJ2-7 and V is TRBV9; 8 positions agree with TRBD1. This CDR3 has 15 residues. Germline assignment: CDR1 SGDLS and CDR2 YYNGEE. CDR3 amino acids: CASSYGQGETYEQCF. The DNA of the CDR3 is TGTGCCAGCAGCTATGGACAGGGTGAAACCTACGAGCAGTGCTTC.